The text below deals with one T cell receptor (beta chain). What it binds is unknown. Trimming pared 4 bases from V and 3 bases from J, leaving 10 bases between. The CDR3 runs to 13 residues. Germline CDR1 reads KGHSH; CDR2 reads LQKENI. These data belong to a study of cytomegalovirus exposure and HLA in healthy donors. Study conclusions and caveats: Productive rates of about 87% or about 30% were seen for most TCR beta V segments in an earlier analysis. According to reports, the classifier identified cytomegalovirus status with high specificity and sensitivity.

PCR amplification relied on 60 Vbeta primers (plus 13 Jbeta primers). Data came from immunoSEQ multiplex PCR; TCRdb stores just in-frame clones and leaves some out. The sample has about 150,000 clones; about 64% are singletons. The TCR sequence derives from a woman aged 25 to 39 in good health and CMV-seropositive. The sequenced material came from PBMCs. This rearrangement joins TRBV18 to TRBJ2-7; no clear D gene. The CDR3 nucleotides are TGTGCCAGCTCACGCCGAGAGCACTACGAGCAGTACTTC. Translated: CASSRREHYEQYF. Full variable domain (outside the CDR3, taken from reference TRBV18 and TRBJ2-7): NAGVMQNPRHLVRRRGQEARLRCSPMKGHSHVYWYRQLPEEGLKFMVYLQKENIIDESGMPKERFSAEFPKEGPSILRIQQVVRGDSAAYFCASSRREHYEQYFGPGTRLTVT.